A single sample is the source of the 32 T cell receptor beta chains below, sequenced in a study of T cells in Graves' hyperthyroidism and ophthalmopathy. Amplification targeted TCR beta CDR3 regions from RNA transcripts. First-round RT-PCR of the TCR CDR3 relied on the HTBI primer set. Via MiXCR, TCRdb re-called the multiplex PCR reads, giving one row per CDR3 protein. The repertoire holds 500,000 to 550,000 distinct CDR3 sequences, with just under 20% as singletons. The material sequenced was blood. Every receptor here comes from a man in his forties with Graves' ophthalmopathy.

Remarks on this clonotype: Possible read error: a much larger clone is one base away. The chain carries TRBV20-1 and TRBJ1-2; 12 bases are shared with TRBD1. J was trimmed by 2 bases and V by 0 bases; bases with no gene match: 4. Germline V CDR1 and CDR2: DFQATT, SNEGSKA (reference sequence). The CDR3 consists of 16 residues. The CDR3 spells CSARDIGTGGNYGYTF. In nucleotides, the CDR3 is TGCAGTGCTAGAGATATAGGGACAGGGGGCAACTATGGCTACACCTTC.

The chain combines TRBV28 with TRBJ2-2; 13 positions agree with TRBD2. CDR3 length equals 18 residues. The trim removed 3 bases at V and 5 bases at J, leaving 9 bases unmatched. Germline values: CDR1 MDHEN, CDR2 SYDVKM. As DNA, the CDR3 is TGTGCCAGCAGTTTCGCTGGACTAGCGGGAGTGGGAACCGGGGAGCTGTTTTTT. It is translated as CASSFAGLAGVGTGELFF.

This clonotype was detected many times. This chain connects TRBV2 to TRBJ2-7, with 10 bases aligning to TRBD2. V was clipped by 8 bases and J by 0 bases; unmatched bases: 10. CDR1 and CDR2 from the germline V gene are SNHLY and FYNNEI. The CDR3 sequence is 16 residues long. The CDR3 spells CASVGLAGESSYEQYF. The CDR3 region has the DNA TGTGCCAGCGTAGGCCTAGCGGGAGAAAGCTCCTACGAGCAGTACTTC.

In its sample, this clonotype was seen a few times. The chain is built from TRBV3-1 and TRBJ2-2; possibly TRBD2 for D (5 bases). The CDR3 has 14 amino acids. The V gene lost 4 bases and the J gene lost 2 bases, with 8 bases spanning the gap. Germline-derived CDR1 and CDR2 are LGHDT and YNNKEL (reference sequence). As DNA, the CDR3 is TGTGCCAGCAGCCCGAGGGTTAACACCGGGGAGCTGTTTTTT. Its protein is CASSPRVNTGELFF.

The chain combines TRBV30 with TRBJ1-5; 9 nucleotides match TRBD1. Per germline, CDR1 GTSNPN and CDR2 SVGIG (reference sequence). Trimming removed 6 bases from V and 2 bases from J; junction bases left unmatched: 5. CDR3 length equals 14 residues. CDR3 sequence (DNA): TGTGCCTGCCAGGGACAGGGAGGCAATCAGCCCCAGCATTTT. This gives the protein CACQGQGGNQPQHF.

The sample holds a few counts of this clonotype. The CDR3 nucleotides read TGTGCCAGCAGCTTCGACAGGGGGGAGACTGAAGCTTTCTTT. This gives the protein CASSFDRGETEAFF. This chain joins TRBV7-8 and TRBJ1-1; 9 nucleotides align to TRBD1. CDR3 length equals 14 residues. The germline V gene has CDR1 SGHVS and CDR2 FQNEAQ. Trimming cost V 3 bases and J 5 bases; bases outside gene matches: 4.

This clonotype was picked up a small number of times. The genes are TRBV15 and TRBJ1-1; D unclear. Trimming took off 3 bases at V and 1 base at J, with 6 bases between the two ends. This CDR3 is 13 amino acids long. Germline V gene sequence: CDR1 LNHNV, CDR2 YYDKDF (reference sequence). Here the CDR3 DNA reads TGTGCCACCAGCAGTGAGAGGAACACTGAAGCTTTCTTT. It codes for CATSSERNTEAFF. The whole variable domain, filled in from reference TRBV15 and TRBJ1-1, reads DAMVIQNPRYQVTQFGKPVTLSCSQTLNHNVMYWYQQKSSQAPKLLFHYYDKDFNNEADTPDNFQSRRPNTSFCFLDIRSPGLGDTAMYLCATSSERNTEAFFGQGTRLTVV.

The chain couples TRBV7-2 to TRBJ2-3; D perhaps matches TRBD1 (6 bases). Germline assignment: CDR1 SGHTA and CDR2 FQGNSA. Trimming stripped 4 bases from V and 6 bases from J, with 17 bases between. This CDR3 region has 15 residues. This CDR3 is CASSSGAPGRDTQYF. DNA of the CDR3: TGTGCCAGCAGCTCAGGGGCCCCCGGGCGGGATACGCAGTATTTT. The whole variable domain, filled in from reference TRBV7-2 and TRBJ2-3, reads GAGVSQSPSNKVTEKGKDVELRCDPISGHTALYWYRQSLGQGLEFLIYFQGNSAPDKSGLPSDRFSAERTGGSVSTLTIQRTQQEDSAVYLCASSSGAPGRDTQYFGPGTRLTVL.

This rearrangement joins TRBV7-2 to TRBJ1-2; 7 nucleotides match TRBD1. After removal of 4 bases from V and 6 bases from J, the junction contained 11 bases not matched to a gene. The CDR3 spans 15 residues. In germline, CDR1 is SGHTA, CDR2 FQGNSA. The CDR3, as DNA: TGTGCCAGCAGCTCGGAAGGAAGACAGGGTGATGGCTACACCTTC. Its protein product is CASSSEGRQGDGYTF.

As concerns this clonotype: The CDR3 does not close with the conserved phenylalanine or tryptophan, likely indicating a read error. The V and J genes are TRBV27 and TRBJ1-1; the match to TRBD1 covers 8 bases. This CDR3 is built from 15 residues. With 5 bases clipped from V and 3 bases from J, the junction kept 8 bases outside the gene matches. Germline CDR1 reads MNHEY; CDR2 reads SMNVEV (reference sequence). The CDR3 DNA reads TGTGCCAGCAGTAGGACAGGGTCGATGGACACTGAAGCTTTCCTT. Its protein product is CASSRTGSMDTEAFL.

This clonotype showed up just a few times. V gene TRBV6-1 combines with J gene TRBJ1-2, with TRBD1 matching over 9 bases. V dropped 5 bases and J dropped 5; count of bases not matched to a gene: 6. CDR3 length: 14 residues. Germline V gene sequence: CDR1 MNHNS, CDR2 SASEGT. The CDR3 coding sequence is TGTGCCAGCAGTAAGGGGGGACAGGGATATGGCTACACCTTC. This codes for CASSKGGQGYGYTF.

The chain links TRBV20-1 to TRBJ1-2, with D perhaps TRBD1 (5 bases). The germline V gene has CDR1 DFQATT and CDR2 SNEGSKA (reference sequence). The CDR3 sequence is 13 residues long. Trimming shortened V by 6 bases and J by 3 bases, and 14 bases separated the two germline ends. The CDR3 coding sequence is TGCAGTGCCCCGGGACGGGGTTACTATGGCTACACCTTC. Its protein is CSAPGRGYYGYTF.

The V and J genes are TRBV5-1 and TRBJ2-1; 10 positions match TRBD1. The germline V gene has CDR1 SGHRS and CDR2 YFSETQ. The CDR3 is 15 amino acids. V shed 4 bases and J 6 bases; nucleotides not matched to a gene: 7. The CDR3 nucleotides are TGCGCCAGCAGCCTCGGGACAGGGGTGCCCAATGAGCAGTTCTTC. This gives the protein CASSLGTGVPNEQFF. Supplemented by reference TRBV5-1 and TRBJ2-1, the full variable domain reads KAGVTQTPRYLIKTRGQQVTLSCSPISGHRSVSWYQQTPGQGLQFLFEYFSETQRNKGNFPGRFSGRQFSNSRSEMNVSTLELGDSALYLCASSLGTGVPNEQFFGPGTRLTVL.

The genes are TRBV20-1 and TRBJ2-7; D is unresolved. The CDR3 is made up of 13 amino acids. Germline V gene sequence: CDR1 DFQATT, CDR2 SNEGSKA (reference sequence). Deletions cut 0 bases from V and 0 bases from J, with 6 bases between. The CDR3 loop is CSAREVISYEQYF. In nucleotides, the CDR3 is TGCAGTGCTAGAGAGGTAATCTCCTACGAGCAGTACTTC.

This clonotype was seen many times. The CDR3 DNA is TGCGCCAGCAGTGAGAGCAGTCTGAGCGATCGGGGCACTGAAGCTTTCTTT. Protein sequence: CASSESSLSDRGTEAFF. The chain carries TRBV10-1 and TRBJ1-1; D gene ambiguous. Looked up from germline, CDR1 is WNHNN and CDR2 is SYGVQD (reference sequence). The V end lost 2 bases, the J end lost 4 bases, and 20 bases lay between the germline ends. This CDR3 contains 17 residues.

The chain couples TRBV20-1 to TRBJ2-1; 7 positions match TRBD2. CDR1 is DFQATT, CDR2 SNEGSKA, per germline (reference sequence). The CDR3 length is 16 residues. V lost 6 bases to trimming and J lost 4 bases; unmatched junction nucleotides: 15. The CDR3 DNA follows: TGCAGTGCAACCGAGATGGGACTATACGAATACAATGAGCAGTTCTTC. Encoded protein: CSATEMGLYEYNEQFF.

This clonotype was counted ten times or more. The rearrangement joins TRBV28 to TRBJ1-2, with 11 bases aligning to TRBD1. The trim removed 6 bases at V and 6 bases at J, leaving 15 bases unmatched. Germline V gives CDR1 MDHEN, CDR2 SYDVKM. The CDR3 consists of 17 residues. This CDR3 reads CASSPYGADRGRDGYTF. The CDR3, as DNA: TGTGCCAGCAGCCCCTATGGGGCGGACAGGGGGCGGGATGGCTACACCTTC.

This clonotype was observed many times. The rearrangement joins TRBV7-2 to TRBJ2-3, with 14 bases identical to TRBD2. The germline V gene has CDR1 SGHTA and CDR2 FQGNSA. The CDR3 sequence is 16 residues long. V was pared by 4 bases and J by 3 bases, with 3 bases of the junction left unmatched. This chain's CDR3 is CASSSWTSGRTDTQYF. CDR3 nucleotide sequence: TGTGCCAGCAGCTCCTGGACTAGCGGGAGGACAGATACGCAGTATTTT.

There are many counts of this clonotype. This sequence joins TRBV6-5 and TRBJ1-1, with no clear D. Germline lookup yields CDR1 MNHEY and CDR2 SVGAGI. The length of the CDR3 is 13 residues. V lost 0 bases and J lost 8, with 10 bases in between. The CDR3 spells CASSYSILAEAFF. Written as DNA, the CDR3 is TGTGCCAGCAGTTACTCGATACTCGCCGAAGCTTTCTTT.

This clonotype was seen more than once but under ten times. The J gene is TRBJ2-7, the V gene TRBV30, with D unresolved. The CDR3 runs 14 residues. Between the trimmed V and J ends, which lost 1 base and 4 bases, there was a span of 14 bases. The germline CDR1 and CDR2 sequences are GTSNPN and SVGIG (reference sequence). CDR3 DNA: TGTGCCTGGAGTGGTCCGGGCAGGAAATACGAGCAGTACTTC. It codes for CAWSGPGRKYEQYF.

This clonotype was seen repeatedly, ten times or more. The DNA of the CDR3 is TGCAGTGCTACCCAGGGAAATGAAAAACTGTTTTTT. Translated: CSATQGNEKLFF. The chain employs TRBV20-1 and TRBJ1-4; a possible D gene is TRBD1 (5 bases). CDR3 size: 12 residues. In germline, CDR1 is DFQATT, CDR2 SNEGSKA (reference sequence). V was pared by 4 bases and J by 5 bases, with 8 bases between.

This clonotype was counted between two and nine times. The CDR3 region has the DNA TGTGCCAGCAGCGCCCATCTAGAGAACACCGGGGAGCTGTTTTTT. Protein product: CASSAHLENTGELFF. The genes are TRBV9 and TRBJ2-2; D remains ambiguous. The CDR3 spans 15 residues. The germline V gene has CDR1 SGDLS and CDR2 YYNGEE. Deletions cut 3 bases from V and 1 base from J, with 10 bases between.

A remark on this clonotype: The junction and the germline gene differ at one end; a read error may be behind it. This sequence joins TRBV29-1 and TRBJ2-7; D might be TRBD1 or TRBD2, each matching 5 bases. Per germline, CDR1 SQVTM and CDR2 ANQGSEA. The CDR3 consists of 13 residues. The CDR3: CSVEAGTAHEQYF. The CDR3 DNA follows: TGCAGCGTCGAAGCCGGGACGGCCCACGAGCAGTACTTC.

This clonotype was counted many times. This chain joins TRBV28 and TRBJ2-7; D tentatively reads TRBD1 or TRBD2 (5 bases each). The length of the CDR3 is 16 residues. Germline V gives CDR1 MDHEN, CDR2 SYDVKM. V lost 4 bases to trimming and J lost 2 bases, with 18 bases between them. The CDR3 DNA is TGTGCCAGCAGTTCGCCCCGGGGCTTAAGGGCCTACGAGCAGTACTTC. This sequence encodes CASSSPRGLRAYEQYF.

This clonotype was recorded at least ten times. A read error may account for a junction end that differs from germline. CDR3 DNA sequence: TGCAGTGCCAGAGATAAGGGCCCCGGGCGGCAGTATTTT. Its translation is CSARDKGPGRQYF. The chain joins TRBV20-1 to TRBJ2-3; D gene uncertain. This CDR3 comprises 13 residues. CDR1 and CDR2 from the germline V gene are DFQATT and SNEGSKA (reference sequence).

This clonotype was seen just once. The V call is TRBV4-2, the J call TRBJ2-7, with 7 positions matching TRBD2. CDR3 length equals 17 residues. Germline CDR1 is LGHNA and CDR2 is YNFKEQ. Germline trimming cut 3 bases from V and 0 bases from J; bases unmatched to any gene: 11. The CDR3 DNA is TGTGCCAGCAGCCAGGATTTTAGCGGGTCATTCTCCTACGAGCAGTACTTC. Translation: CASSQDFSGSFSYEQYF.

The chain carries TRBV5-1 and TRBJ2-7; no definite D call. The ends were cut back, 6 bases at V and 0 bases at J, with 10 bases in the middle. CDR1 is SGHRS, CDR2 YFSETQ, per germline. This CDR3 region has 13 residues. The CDR3 nucleotides read TGCGCCAGCATAGGCCAAAACTCCTACGAGCAGTACTTC. It yields the protein CASIGQNSYEQYF.

This clonotype occurred many times. This may stem from a read error, because a much larger clone lies one nucleotide away. The rearrangement links TRBV6-1 to TRBJ1-1, with a possible D match to TRBD1 (5 bases). CDR3 length: 11 amino acids. Germline V gene lookup returns CDR1 MNHNS and CDR2 SASEGT. The V end lost 6 bases, the J end lost 5 bases, and 7 bases lay between the germline ends. CDR3 in DNA: TGTGCCAGCAGCAGGGTAACTGAAGCTTTCTTT. It encodes CASSRVTEAFF.

A word on this clonotype: This may arise from a read error, as a much more abundant clone is one base away. The CDR3 loop reads CASSRGTSGYEKYF. CDR3 nucleotides: TGCGCCAGCAGCCGAGGGACTAGCGGCTACGAGAAGTACTTC. This sequence joins TRBV5-1 and TRBJ2-7; 11 nucleotides align to TRBD2. There are 14 residues in the CDR3. The germline V gene has CDR1 SGHRS and CDR2 YFSETQ.

This clonotype appeared many times. The chain uses TRBV6-1 and TRBJ1-1; 7 bases are a match to TRBD1. J lost 8 bases, V lost 3 bases, and 6 bases had no gene match. The CDR3 extends over 13 amino acids. CDR1 MNHNS and CDR2 SASEGT come from the germline V gene. CDR3 sequence reads: CASSDDREAEAFF. The CDR3 bases are TGTGCCAGCAGTGACGACAGGGAAGCCGAAGCTTTCTTT.

This chain links TRBV25-1 with TRBJ2-1, with D hard to call. CDR1 is MGHDK and CDR2 is SYGVNS in the germline V gene. CDR3 size: 11 residues. Trimming removed 1 base at V and 8 bases at J, with 3 bases between. This chain's CDR3 is CASSELYEQFF. CDR3 bases: TGTGCCAGCAGTGAATTGTATGAGCAGTTCTTC.

A few counts support this clonotype. This chain links TRBV7-9 with TRBJ1-1; D is undetermined. The CDR3 spans 13 residues. Trimming stripped 1 base from V and 7 bases from J, with 10 bases between. Germline CDR1 reads SEHNR; CDR2 reads FQNEAQ (reference sequence). CDR3: CASSLELGDEAFF. In nucleotides, the CDR3 is TGTGCCAGCAGCTTAGAACTGGGAGATGAAGCTTTCTTT.